The next 18 T cell receptor beta chains were all read from a single sample in a study of shared clonotypes between healthy human individuals. Sequenced by immunoSEQ multiplex PCR; TCRdb stores in-frame clones only, minus some. The profile covers more than 2,000,000 clones, with 93% appearing a single time and about 0.39% taken by the ten largest. Input material: naive CD4+ T cells from PBMCs. The subset was: CD45RA+ positively selected. The source of these receptors is a young man in good health. Some clones in this sample may be carry-over from other donors' samples.

CDR3 protein: CASSLQWETQYF. CDR3 in DNA: TGTGCCAGCAGCCTACAGTGGGAGACCCAGTACTTC. The chain links TRBV7-9 to TRBJ2-5; D gene uncertain. Germline CDR1 is SEHNR and CDR2 is FQNEAQ (reference sequence). Trimming pared 5 bases from V and 5 bases from J, leaving 9 bases between. The CDR3 extends over 12 amino acids.

This clone turned up a few times. The V gene is TRBV7-3, the J gene TRBJ2-2, with 7 bases identical to TRBD2. The ends lost 6 bases at V and 0 bases at J; junction bases unmatched: 7. This CDR3 is built from 16 residues. Germline CDR1 is SGHTA and CDR2 is FQGTGA. The CDR3 loop reads CASRSGGTANTGELFF. In nucleotides, the CDR3 is TGTGCCAGCAGGTCCGGGGGGACCGCGAACACCGGGGAGCTGTTTTTT.

V and J are TRBV18 and TRBJ2-1; possibly TRBD2 for D (6 bases). The CDR3 spans 16 residues. Trimming pared 4 bases from V and 3 bases from J, leaving 16 bases between. Germline CDR1 KGHSH, CDR2 LQKENI. CDR3 protein: CASSLVSGVGYNEQFF. CDR3 in DNA: TGTGCCAGCTCACTTGTCTCGGGGGTTGGCTACAATGAGCAGTTCTTC.

The chain uses TRBV4-3 and TRBJ2-2; TRBD1 matches at 7 bases. The V and J ends lost 1 base and 3 bases, in that order; junction bases with no gene match: 2. There are 15 residues in the CDR3. CDR1 is LGHNA and CDR2 is YSLEER in the germline V gene. In DNA form, the CDR3 reads TGCGCCAGCAGCCAAGGGGACAGTCACACCGGGGAGCTGTTTTTT. Its translation: CASSQGDSHTGELFF.

The chain couples TRBV25-1 to TRBJ2-3; possible D gene TRBD1, 5 bases. This CDR3 comprises 14 residues. Deletions cut 2 bases from V and 2 bases from J, with 8 bases between. Germline loops: CDR1 MGHDK, CDR2 SYGVNS. The CDR3 nucleotides are TGTGCCAGCAGTGAAGCAGGGTACACAGATACGCAGTATTTT. It encodes CASSEAGYTDTQYF.

The chain employs TRBV5-1 and TRBJ2-1, with 11 bases matching TRBD2. Germline trimming cut 0 bases from V and 4 bases from J; bases unmatched to any gene: 6. This CDR3 is 17 amino acids long. Germline-derived CDR1 and CDR2 are SGHRS and YFSETQ. In nucleotides, the CDR3 is TGCGCCAGCAGCTTGGGGCTAGCGGGAGGAGTTTACAATGAGCAGTTCTTC. It is translated as CASSLGLAGGVYNEQFF.

This chain joins TRBV7-9 and TRBJ1-6; no reliable D call. The V end lost 5 bases, the J end lost 10 bases, and 18 bases lay between the germline ends. Germline-derived CDR1 and CDR2 are SEHNR and FQNEAQ (reference sequence). The length of the CDR3 is 15 residues. The CDR3 nucleotides read TGTGCCAGCAGCCTTCGGACGGCCGCGGGGTCACCCCTCCACTTT. This sequence encodes CASSLRTAAGSPLHF.

The CDR3 DNA reads as TGTGCCTGGAGTGTTAACAACCTCAATCAGCCCCAGCATTTT. Its translation is CAWSVNNLNQPQHF. This chain links TRBV30 with TRBJ1-5, with D hard to call. This CDR3 comprises 14 residues. Germline values: CDR1 GTSNPN, CDR2 SVGIG (reference sequence). Trimming left V 0 bases short and J 3 bases short, with 9 bases between.

This chain uses TRBV5-1 with TRBJ1-5, with D hard to call. In germline, CDR1 is SGHRS, CDR2 YFSETQ. Trimming removed 0 bases from V and 5 bases from J, with 9 bases in between. This CDR3 is built from 14 residues. The CDR3 DNA reads TGCGCCAGCAGCTTGGGAGGGCCCTATCAGCCCCAGCATTTT. Its translation is CASSLGGPYQPQHF.

CDR3 region: CASSLAEVGEQFF. CDR3 nucleotide sequence: TGTGCCAGCAGCTTAGCGGAGGTAGGCGAGCAGTTCTTC. The gene calls are TRBV7-9 and TRBJ2-1; D possibly corresponds to TRBD2 (5 bases). The CDR3 runs to 13 residues. Germline V gene lookup returns CDR1 SEHNR and CDR2 FQNEAQ (reference sequence). Trimming took off 0 bases at V and 10 bases at J, with 10 bases between the two ends. Complete variable domain (other parts from reference TRBV7-9 and TRBJ2-1): DTGVSQNPRHKITKRGQNVTFRCDPISEHNRLYWYRQTLGQGPEFLTYFQNEAQLEKSRLLSDRFSAERPKGSFSTLEIQRTEQGDSAMYLCASSLAEVGEQFFGPGTRLTVL.

The V call is TRBV5-1, the J call TRBJ2-7, with TRBD2 identical over 7 bases. The CDR3 has 16 residues. The germline gives CDR1 SGHRS, CDR2 YFSETQ. The V gene end was trimmed by 0 bases and the J gene end by 2 bases; junction bases not matched to a gene: 8. The CDR3 loop reads CASSLGSASGAYEQYF. The CDR3, as DNA: TGCGCCAGCAGCTTGGGTTCGGCTAGCGGAGCCTACGAGCAGTACTTC. Full variable domain (rest looked up from reference TRBV5-1 and TRBJ2-7): KAGVTQTPRYLIKTRGQQVTLSCSPISGHRSVSWYQQTPGQGLQFLFEYFSETQRNKGNFPGRFSGRQFSNSRSEMNVSTLELGDSALYLCASSLGSASGAYEQYFGPGTRLTVT.

The chain is built from TRBV7-3 and TRBJ1-1; D gene uncertain. CDR3 length: 14 amino acids. V lost 5 bases to trimming and J lost 4 bases, with 14 bases between them. Germline assignment: CDR1 SGHTA and CDR2 FQGTGA. This chain's CDR3 is CASSPPGRATEAFF. The CDR3 nucleotides read TGTGCCAGCAGCCCGCCCGGGAGGGCCACTGAAGCTTTCTTT. Combining the CDR3 with reference TRBV7-3 and TRBJ1-1 gives the whole variable domain GAGVSQTPSNKVTEKGKYVELRCDPISGHTALYWYRQSLGQGPEFLIYFQGTGAADDSGLPNDRFFAVRPEGSVSTLKIQRTERGDSAVYLCASSPPGRATEAFFGQGTRLTVV.

The chain combines TRBV7-3 with TRBJ2-5; a possible D gene is TRBD2 (6 bases). The CDR3 covers 15 residues. The V and J ends lost 1 base and 5 bases respectively, with 14 bases between them. The germline gives CDR1 SGHTA, CDR2 FQGTGA. CDR3 residues: CASSLRGGIGETQYF. The CDR3 DNA is TGTGCCAGCAGCTTAAGGGGCGGGATCGGCGAGACCCAGTACTTC. The full variable domain, completed using reference TRBV7-3 and TRBJ2-5, is GAGVSQTPSNKVTEKGKYVELRCDPISGHTALYWYRQSLGQGPEFLIYFQGTGAADDSGLPNDRFFAVRPEGSVSTLKIQRTERGDSAVYLCASSLRGGIGETQYFGPGTRLLVL.

This chain links TRBV7-8 with TRBJ1-1, with D unresolved. Germline lookup yields CDR1 SGHVS and CDR2 FQNEAQ. V was clipped by 5 bases and J by 3 bases, with 22 bases between them. The CDR3 consists of 17 residues. CDR3 coding DNA: TGTGCCAGCAGCGTAAGCAGTTCCCCGCTCTTATACACTGAAGCTTTCTTT. Protein: CASSVSSSPLLYTEAFF.

This clone was picked up a small number of times. V usage is TRBV7-2 and J usage is TRBJ2-7; perhaps TRBD2 as D (7 bases). The CDR3 sequence is 14 residues long. Germline lookup yields CDR1 SGHTA and CDR2 FQGNSA. V shed 1 base and J shed 3 bases, with 10 bases lying between them. Written as DNA, the CDR3 is TGTGCCAGCAGCTTAGGGCGGGGGCACTACGAGCAGTACTTC. Its translation is CASSLGRGHYEQYF.

As DNA, the CDR3 is TGTGCCAGCAGCTTGGACAAAAGGGAAGAGACCCAGTACTTC. It translates to CASSLDKREETQYF. The rearrangement joins TRBV5-4 to TRBJ2-5, with D uncertain. In germline, CDR1 is SGHNT, CDR2 YYREEE (reference sequence). The CDR3 is 14 amino acids. Trimming removed 0 bases at V and 3 bases at J, with 9 bases between. Full variable domain (remainder filled in from reference TRBV5-4 and TRBJ2-5): ETGVTQSPTHLIKTRGQQVTLRCSSQSGHNTVSWYQQALGQGPQFIFQYYREEENGRGNFPPRFSGLQFPNYSSELNVNALELDDSALYLCASSLDKREETQYFGPGTRLLVL.

J is TRBJ1-5 and V is TRBV5-1; no reliable D call. Germline loops: CDR1 SGHRS, CDR2 YFSETQ. V lost 4 bases and J 8 bases, leaving 10 bases between the germline ends. The CDR3 is 12 amino acids. In DNA form, the CDR3 reads TGCGCCAGCAGCCTCGGTTTGAAGCCCCAGCATTTT. Protein: CASSLGLKPQHF.

J is TRBJ2-7 and V is TRBV4-2, with D unclear. CDR3 length: 12 residues. V was clipped by 4 bases and J by 6 bases, with 10 bases between them. The germline CDR1 and CDR2 sequences are LGHNA and YNFKEQ. The CDR3: CASSPGVAEQYF. CDR3 in DNA: TGTGCCAGCAGCCCTGGGGTGGCCGAGCAGTACTTC.